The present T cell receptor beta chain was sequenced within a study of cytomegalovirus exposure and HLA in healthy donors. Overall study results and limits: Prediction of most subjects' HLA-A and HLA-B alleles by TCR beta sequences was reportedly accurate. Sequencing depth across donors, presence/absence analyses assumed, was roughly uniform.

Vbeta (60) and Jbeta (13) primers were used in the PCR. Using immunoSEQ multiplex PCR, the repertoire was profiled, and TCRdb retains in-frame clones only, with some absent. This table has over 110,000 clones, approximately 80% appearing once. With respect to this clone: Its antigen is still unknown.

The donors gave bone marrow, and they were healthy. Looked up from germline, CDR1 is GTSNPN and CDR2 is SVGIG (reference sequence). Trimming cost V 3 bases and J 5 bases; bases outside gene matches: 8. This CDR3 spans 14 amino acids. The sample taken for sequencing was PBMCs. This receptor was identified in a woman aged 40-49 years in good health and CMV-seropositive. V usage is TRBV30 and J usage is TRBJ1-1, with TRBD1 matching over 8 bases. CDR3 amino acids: CAWSPGTGRTEAFF. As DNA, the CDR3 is TGTGCCTGGAGCCCTGGGACAGGACGTACTGAAGCTTTCTTT. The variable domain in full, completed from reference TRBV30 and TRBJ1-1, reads SQTIHQWPATLVQPVGSPLSLECTVEGTSNPNLYWYRQAAGRGLQLLFYSVGIGQISSEVPQNLSASRPQDRQFILSSKKLLLSDSGFYLCAWSPGTGRTEAFFGQGTRLTVV.